At least ten counts were recorded for the clone carrying this T cell receptor beta chain. Its antigen is not known. This sample is drawn from a study of CD8 T cells in ankylosing spondylitis. There are 15 residues in the CDR3. Germline values: CDR1 KGHDR, CDR2 SFDVKD. Between the trimmed V and J ends, which lost 1 base and 0 bases, there was a span of 8 bases. TCRdb ran MiXCR on the 5' RACE reads and lists one entry per CDR3 protein. This table has approximately 540,000 distinct CDR3 sequences, 10% to 15% appearing once. Points from the study as a whole: Characteristic, it appeared, of ankylosing spondylitis blood was a TCR beta motif of several highly homologous variants.

Sequenced sample: blood, either unsorted or a sorted T cell fraction (not recorded which). J is TRBJ1-1 and V is TRBV24-1; D perhaps matches TRBD1 (5 bases). This receptor was obtained from a male donor with ankylosing spondylitis. DNA for the CDR3: TGTGCCACCAGTGATTTCGAGGGGATGAACACTGAAGCTTTCTTT. Its translation: CATSDFEGMNTEAFF.